One and the same sample provided the 32 T cell receptor beta chains below, sequenced in a study of T cell clonality in common variable immunodeficiency. This table comes from immunoSEQ multiplex PCR, and its TCRdb copy is limited to in-frame clones, with some not included. The profile covers about 28,000 clones, none occurring a single time. Sequenced input: peripheral blood mononuclear cells. These receptors were obtained from a person aged 18 to 75 in good health.

There are many counts of this clone. The read finishes 3 residues shy of the CDR3 end, and the germline J gene is used to complete it. The gene calls are TRBV12-3 or TRBV12-4 and TRBJ2-3; D is perhaps TRBD2 (7 bases). The CDR3 totals 15 residues. V lost 0 bases and J 4 bases, leaving 11 bases between the germline ends. The DNA read from the CDR3 is TGTGCCAGCAGTTTAGCGGGGGGGCGTTCAGATACG. Its translation: CASSLAGGRSDT. The whole CDR3 is CASSLAGGRSDTQYF.

As for this clone: The CDR3 end is not reached by the read, which stops 3 residues before it; the germline J gene fills it in. V usage is TRBV7-2 and J usage is TRBJ2-2; weak D call: TRBD1 (6 bases). Germline V gene sequence: CDR1 SGHTA, CDR2 FQGNSA. The CDR3 contains 14 residues. The part of the CDR3 DNA that was read is TGTGCCAGCAGCTCACAGGGCTCGCGTGAAAAG. Translated, it gives CASSSQGSREK. From start to end, the CDR3 is CASSSQGSREKLFF.

This clone was picked up many times. The read ends 3 residues before the CDR3 terminus; that terminus is restored from the germline J gene. The chain couples TRBV19 to TRBJ1-1; D is uncertain. This CDR3 spans 14 amino acids. Trimming took off 7 bases at V and 3 bases at J, with 15 bases between the two ends. Germline values: CDR1 LNHDA, CDR2 SQIVND (reference sequence). The CDR3 loop is CASNLGLIDTEAFF. CDR3 DNA (partial): TGTGCCAGTAATCTTGGGCTAATAGACACTGAA.

This clone was seen at least ten times. The read halts 3 residues ahead of the CDR3 end, with the missing end drawn from the germline J gene. The chain is built from TRBV18 and TRBJ1-4; D gene unclear. V lost 1 base and J 8 bases, leaving 14 bases between the germline ends. The CDR3 totals 15 residues. CDR1 is KGHSH, CDR2 LQKENI, per germline. The sequenced CDR3 bases are TGTGCCAGCTCACCACTAGCCGCCAAGTCCGAAAAA. Residues: CASSPLAAKSEK. The full-length CDR3 reads as CASSPLAAKSEKLFF.

Comments on this clone: The sequence runs out 3 residues before the end of the CDR3; the remainder is reconstructed from the germline J gene. This chain uses TRBV7-8 with TRBJ2-1; TRBD2 matches 8 bases. The CDR3 is 16 residues long. V was clipped by 6 bases and J by 8 bases; unmatched bases: 15. Germline CDR1 and CDR2: SGHVS and FQNEAQ. CDR3 loop: CASSPGRGGGWYEQFF. The part of the CDR3 DNA that was read is TGTGCCAGCAGTCCGGGCCGGGGGGGCGGGTGGTATGAG.

This clone was recorded at least ten times. The CDR3 extends 3 residues past the end of the read, so its final part is completed from the germline J gene. This chain links TRBV2 with TRBJ2-3; D might be TRBD1 (6 bases). The V gene lost 4 bases and the J gene lost 2 bases, with 16 bases spanning the gap. The CDR3 is made up of 16 amino acids. Looked up from germline, CDR1 is SNHLY and CDR2 is FYNNEI. CDR3 DNA (partial): TGTGCCAGCAGTGGAGAGACAGGCTATTCCACAGATACG. Encoded protein: CASSGETGYSTDT. The whole CDR3 protein is CASSGETGYSTDTQYF.

This clone was seen many times. The read terminates 3 residues before the CDR3 end, so the remaining end is supplied by the germline J gene. The rearrangement links TRBV7-2 to TRBJ2-1; D unclear. V was cut by 5 bases and J by 3 bases, with 14 bases left in between. This CDR3 has 15 amino acids. CDR1 and CDR2 from the germline V gene are SGHTA and FQGNSA. The CDR3 DNA, read in part, is TGTGCCAGCAGCCACGCGTTGGGCGACTACAATGAG. Amino acids: CASSHALGDYNE. The full CDR3 protein reads CASSHALGDYNEQFF. The full variable domain, with the rest looked up from reference TRBV7-2 and TRBJ2-1, is GAGVSQSPSNKVTEKGKDVELRCDPISGHTALYWYRQSLGQGLEFLIYFQGNSAPDKSGLPSDRFSAERTGGSVSTLTIQRTQQEDSAVYLCASSHALGDYNEQFFGPGTRLTVL.

This clone showed up many times. Read data end 3 residues before the CDR3 end; the end is taken from the germline J gene. The chain employs TRBV6-1 and TRBJ2-7; unclear D gene. This CDR3 has 16 amino acids. Germline V gene data show CDR1 as MNHNS and CDR2 as SASEGT. V was cut by 1 base and J by 3 bases, with 16 bases left in between. CDR3 amino acids: CASSEVQVGSYYEQYF. The sequenced CDR3 bases are TGTGCCAGCAGTGAAGTGCAGGTGGGTTCGTACTACGAG.

This clone was counted only a few times. Coverage ceases 3 residues before the CDR3 finishes, and the germline J gene fills in the end. The chain recombines TRBV5-1 with TRBJ2-7, with 10 bases fitting TRBD1. CDR1 SGHRS and CDR2 YFSETQ come from the germline V gene. The ends lost 2 bases at V and 2 bases at J; junction bases unmatched: 4. This CDR3 contains 15 residues. CDR3 DNA (partial): TGCGCCAGCAGCTTCGGGACAGGGGTGACCTACGAG. It codes for CASSFGTGVTYE. The full CDR3 protein reads CASSFGTGVTYEQYF. The full variable domain, rest sourced from reference TRBV5-1 and TRBJ2-7, is KAGVTQTPRYLIKTRGQQVTLSCSPISGHRSVSWYQQTPGQGLQFLFEYFSETQRNKGNFPGRFSGRQFSNSRSEMNVSTLELGDSALYLCASSFGTGVTYEQYFGPGTRLTVT.

For this clone: The CDR3 end lies 3 residues beyond the end of the read and is filled in from the germline J gene. The chain uses TRBV5-1 and TRBJ1-2; D might be TRBD1 (6 bases). This CDR3 contains 13 residues. V lost 4 bases, J lost 2 bases, and 9 bases lay in between. Germline V lookup: CDR1 SGHRS, CDR2 YFSETQ. CDR3 region: CASSRQENYGYTF. The sequenced CDR3 bases are TGCGCCAGCAGCAGACAGGAGAACTATGGC.

This clone has at least ten counts. Read coverage stops 3 residues before the CDR3 terminus; the germline J gene supplies the remainder. The rearrangement links TRBV20-1 to TRBJ1-5; no clear D. The CDR3 has 13 amino acids. Germline-derived CDR1 and CDR2 are DFQATT and SNEGSKA (reference sequence). V was cut by 4 bases and J by 7 bases, with 14 bases left in between. Partial CDR3 DNA: TGCAGTGCTATGACGGCGGATGGCCAGCCC. Encoded protein: CSAMTADGQP. The whole CDR3 region reads CSAMTADGQPQHF.

This clone showed up many times. Read sequence stops 3 residues before the CDR3 end, and the germline J gene provides the missing end. The chain uses TRBV4-1 and TRBJ1-5; 8 bases match TRBD1. CDR1 and CDR2 (germline): MGHRA, YSYEKL. Trimming cost V 4 bases and J 3 bases; bases outside gene matches: 8. This CDR3 contains 16 residues. Incomplete CDR3 DNA: TGCGCCAGCAGCCGGGAGGCGGACAGGGTCAATCAGCCC. It specifies CASSREADRVNQP. The whole CDR3 reads CASSREADRVNQPQHF.

In this sample, this clone turned up many times. The CDR3 end is not reached by the read, which stops 3 residues before it; the germline J gene fills it in. The rearrangement uses TRBV7-3 and TRBJ2-3; D is possibly TRBD2 (6 bases). Germline CDR1 SGHTA, CDR2 FQGTGA. Deletions cut 0 bases from V and 6 bases from J, with 13 bases between. The CDR3 is 15 residues long. This CDR3 reads CASSLTTGELDTQYF. The DNA read from the CDR3 is TGTGCCAGCAGCTTAACGACGGGGGAGCTTGATACG.

This clone appeared a few times. The read terminates 3 residues ahead of where the CDR3 ends, so the germline J gene completes it. The chain employs TRBV7-9 and TRBJ2-7; TRBD1 matches at 10 bases. CDR1 and CDR2 from the germline V gene are SEHNR and FQNEAQ (reference sequence). V gave up 3 bases and J gave up 5 bases; unmatched junction bases: 7. This CDR3 comprises 15 residues. The CDR3 sequence is CASSFDRGRENEQYF. The CDR3 bases that were read are TGTGCCAGCAGCTTTGACAGGGGGCGAGAAAACGAG.

This clone showed up many times. Read sequence stops 3 residues before the CDR3 end, and the germline J gene provides the missing end. The chain employs TRBV30 and TRBJ1-2, with D unclear. This CDR3 has 12 residues. The germline V gene has CDR1 GTSNPN and CDR2 SVGIG (reference sequence). CDR3 bases read: TGTGCCTGGAGGACTGGTCAGAAGGGC. Translated, it gives CAWRTGQKG. The full CDR3 protein is CAWRTGQKGYTF.

This clone has a count of ten or more. This chain's CDR3 is CAIRTSGLHNEQFF. The sequenced CDR3 bases are TGTGCCATCAGGACTAGCGGGCTTCACAATGAG. The chain links TRBV10-3 to TRBJ2-1, with 10 bases identical to TRBD2. The read gets to within 3 residues of the CDR3 end, and the germline J gene fills in the rest. The CDR3 loop spans 14 amino acids. CDR1 is ENHRY and CDR2 is SYGVKD in the germline V gene. After removal of 6 bases from V and 5 bases from J, the junction contained 4 bases not matched to a gene.

This clone was observed many times. The read is 3 residues too short to cover the CDR3 end, so that end is filled in from the germline J gene. The rearrangement joins TRBV7-2 to TRBJ2-7; D might be TRBD2 (5 bases). CDR3 length equals 15 residues. V was shortened by 1 base and J by 2 bases, with 12 bases between the two germline ends. The V gene's germline CDR1 is SGHTA and CDR2 FQGNSA. The sequenced part of the CDR3 DNA is TGTGCCAGCAGCTTAGTACAGACTACACCCTACGAG. Its translation: CASSLVQTTPYE. The CDR3 reads in full as CASSLVQTTPYEQYF.

This clone was seen repeatedly, ten times or more. The read gets to within 3 residues of the CDR3 end, and the germline J gene fills in the rest. The chain has TRBV20-1 and TRBJ1-1; 9 bases match TRBD1. V lost 5 bases to trimming and J lost 3 bases; unmatched junction nucleotides: 4. CDR3 length equals 13 residues. Germline CDR1 and CDR2: DFQATT and SNEGSKA (reference sequence). Incomplete CDR3 DNA: TGCAGTGCTGGGGGGACAGGGTACACTGAA. Translating it yields CSAGGTGYTE. From start to end, the CDR3 is CSAGGTGYTEAFF.

This clone was found many times. The read finishes 3 residues shy of the CDR3 end, and the germline J gene is used to complete it. The gene calls are TRBV10-3 and TRBJ1-1, with D perhaps TRBD1 (5 bases). Trimming removed 10 bases from V and 4 bases from J, with 16 bases in between. This CDR3 is built from 13 residues. Germline V CDR1 and CDR2: ENHRY, SYGVKD. CDR3 DNA (partial): TGTGCCACCGGCGGGGACGGAACCACTGAA. Translated: CATGGDGTTE. Given in full, the CDR3 is CATGGDGTTEAFF.

This clone was found many times. The read terminates 3 residues before the CDR3 end, so the remaining end is supplied by the germline J gene. The chain couples TRBV28 to TRBJ1-2; D is unresolved. This CDR3 has 11 residues. Germline assignment: CDR1 MDHEN and CDR2 SYDVKM. V was trimmed by 7 bases and J by 4 bases, leaving 7 bases between them. The CDR3 loop is CASTGFYGYTF. Partial CDR3 DNA: TGTGCCAGCACCGGTTTCTATGGC.

In its sample, this clone was seen many times. The CDR3 goes on 3 residues after the read ends, and that part is filled in from the germline J gene. The chain recombines TRBV20-1 with TRBJ1-2; TRBD1 matches 7 bases. J gave up 6 bases and V 2 bases, and 12 bases lay outside the gene matches. Germline CDR1 DFQATT, CDR2 SNEGSKA (reference sequence). CDR3 size: 15 residues. The DNA read from the CDR3 is TGCAGTGCTAGAACGGTCCCCCGACAGGGCCATGGC. As protein: CSARTVPRQGHG. The full CDR3 is CSARTVPRQGHGYTF.

Ten or more counts support this clone. With the read ending 3 residues before the CDR3 end, the germline J gene is used to fill in that end. This chain links TRBV19 with TRBJ2-7; D is unclear. This CDR3 has 14 residues. Between the trimmed V and J ends, which lost 4 bases and 0 bases, there was a span of 10 bases. Germline V gene lookup returns CDR1 LNHDA and CDR2 SQIVND (reference sequence). CDR3 DNA, as far as it was read: TGTGCCAGTAGTAGAACCGCGAGCTCCTACGAG. Its protein product is CASSRTASSYE. The full-length CDR3 reads as CASSRTASSYEQYF.

This clone was detected many times. The read falls 3 residues short of the CDR3 end, and the missing part is taken from the germline J gene. The chain employs TRBV20-1 and TRBJ2-7, with a tentative D call TRBD1 (6 bases). Germline values: CDR1 DFQATT, CDR2 SNEGSKA (reference sequence). V was trimmed by 6 bases and J by 5 bases, leaving 14 bases between them. CDR3 length equals 12 residues. Partial CDR3 DNA: TGCAGTGCCACCACGGGACAAAACGAG. It encodes CSATTGQNE. Given in full, the CDR3 is CSATTGQNEQYF.

The sample holds many counts of this clone. The read ends 3 residues before the CDR3 terminus; that terminus is restored from the germline J gene. The V gene is TRBV12-3 or TRBV12-4, the J gene TRBJ2-7; TRBD1 matches 11 bases. The V and J ends lost 3 bases and 6 bases, in that order; junction bases with no gene match: 7. This CDR3 is 15 amino acids long. CDR3 DNA (partial): TGTGCCAGCAGTTTTCCTTCCGGGACAGGGGGCGAG. This translates into CASSFPSGTGGE. From start to end, the CDR3 is CASSFPSGTGGEQYF.

In this sample, this clone turned up many times. The read finishes 3 residues shy of the CDR3 end, and the germline J gene is used to complete it. The chain uses TRBV5-1 and TRBJ2-2; 9 bases map to TRBD1. V lost 0 bases to trimming and J lost 5 bases; unmatched junction nucleotides: 5. CDR3 length: 16 amino acids. Germline loops: CDR1 SGHRS, CDR2 YFSETQ. This CDR3 reads CASSLGDRVPTGELFF. CDR3 bases read: TGCGCCAGCAGCTTGGGGGACAGGGTACCAACCGGGGAG.

Ten or more counts support this clone. The read falls 3 residues short of the CDR3 end, and the missing part is taken from the germline J gene. The chain carries TRBV18 and TRBJ1-2, with D possibly being TRBD1 (5 bases). V shed 0 bases and J shed 4 bases, with 12 bases lying between them. The CDR3 length is 15 residues. Germline V gives CDR1 KGHSH, CDR2 LQKENI. The CDR3 protein is CASSPPQGFGYGYTF. The covered CDR3 bases are TGTGCCAGCTCACCACCGCAGGGATTCGGCTATGGC.

In this sample, this clone turned up a few times. With the read ending 3 residues before the CDR3 end, the germline J gene is used to fill in that end. The V call is TRBV5-1, the J call TRBJ2-2; 7 bases are a match to TRBD2. The CDR3 runs 15 residues. CDR1 and CDR2 from the germline V gene are SGHRS and YFSETQ. This CDR3 is CASSLDQAGNEKLFF. CDR3 DNA, as far as it was read: TGCGCCAGCAGCCTAGACCAAGCGGGGAATGAAAAG.

This clone has a count of ten or more. The read gets to within 3 residues of the CDR3 end, and the germline J gene fills in the rest. This chain links TRBV18 with TRBJ2-7; weak D call: TRBD2 (6 bases). With 6 bases removed from V and 4 bases from J, the gap between germline ends came to 13 bases. The V gene's germline CDR1 is KGHSH and CDR2 LQKENI. The CDR3 runs to 13 residues. The CDR3 spells CASSPGAGYEQYF. The sequenced CDR3 bases are TGTGCCAGCTCTCCGGGTGCGGGATACGAG.

This clone was detected ten times or more. The observed sequence ends 3 residues before the CDR3 terminus, with the missing tail filled in from the germline J gene. The rearrangement joins TRBV7-3 to TRBJ2-4; D is possibly TRBD1 (5 bases). From germline, CDR1 is SGHTA and CDR2 FQGTGA. The CDR3 is 14 amino acids. The CDR3 region is CASSLYESRTPQYF. The sequenced CDR3 bases are TGTGCCAGCAGCTTATACGAGTCTAGGACACCT.

At least ten counts were recorded for this clone. Other DNA sequences from this sample encode an identical CDR3 as well. The CDR3 bases that were read are TGTGCCAGCACCACAGGTACCATGAACACTGAA. It encodes CASTTGTMNTE. The entire CDR3 sequence reads CASTTGTMNTEAFF. This rearrangement joins TRBV7-3 to TRBJ1-1; D may be TRBD1 (5 bases). Sequencing ends 3 residues short of the CDR3 end; the germline J gene provides the rest. This CDR3 has 14 residues. The ends were cut back, 7 bases at V and 0 bases at J, with 12 bases in the middle. Germline CDR1 reads SGHTA; CDR2 reads FQGTGA.

This clone was seen ten or more times. The sequenced fragment ends 3 residues before the CDR3 boundary, so the rest is inferred from the germline J gene. The chain recombines TRBV4-1 with TRBJ2-3; 8 nucleotides line up with TRBD2. This CDR3 region has 16 residues. Germline CDR1 and CDR2: MGHRA and YSYEKL. CDR3 in amino acids: CASSQVPGGRASTQYF. The DNA read from the CDR3 is TGCGCCAGCAGCCAAGTGCCGGGGGGGAGGGCTAGCACG.

The sample holds many counts of this clone. The DNA ends 3 residues before the CDR3 does, and the rest of the CDR3 is filled in from the germline J gene. This chain uses TRBV20-1 with TRBJ1-4; maybe TRBD1 (5 bases). Trimming removed 3 bases at V and 0 bases at J, with 8 bases between. Germline assignment: CDR1 DFQATT and CDR2 SNEGSKA (reference sequence). This CDR3 has 14 residues. This chain's CDR3 is CSARGRSTNEKLFF. The covered CDR3 bases are TGCAGTGCTAGGGGGCGGTCAACTAATGAAAAA.